The 21 T cell receptor beta chains reported below all come from one sample, sequenced in a study of blood T cell repertoires in COVID-19. Data came from immunoSEQ multiplex PCR; TCRdb stores just in-frame clones and leaves some out. The sample lists approximately 70,000 clones, 88% occurring once. Sequencing was performed on peripheral blood. Source of these receptors: a human donor in a cohort sampled during active COVID-19.

J is TRBJ1-1 and V is TRBV7-2; a weak D match, TRBD1 (6 bases). Trimming took off 5 bases at V and 0 bases at J, with 13 bases between the two ends. CDR1 SGHTA and CDR2 FQGNSA come from the germline V gene. This CDR3 spans 15 amino acids. This chain's CDR3 is CASSPRTVMNTEAFF. The CDR3 DNA is TGTGCCAGCAGCCCGAGGACAGTGATGAACACTGAAGCTTTCTTT. The full variable domain, with the rest looked up from reference TRBV7-2 and TRBJ1-1, is GAGVSQSPSNKVTEKGKDVELRCDPISGHTALYWYRQSLGQGLEFLIYFQGNSAPDKSGLPSDRFSAERTGGSVSTLTIQRTQQEDSAVYLCASSPRTVMNTEAFFGQGTRLTVV.

The gene calls are TRBV4-3 and TRBJ2-2, with TRBD2 matching over 15 bases. This CDR3 has 19 residues. V was clipped by 1 base and J by 1 base; unmatched bases: 4. CDR1 is LGHNA and CDR2 is YSLEER in the germline V gene. This CDR3 reads CASSQGPGLAGGNTGELFF. The CDR3 DNA follows: TGCGCCAGCAGCCAAGGCCCGGGACTAGCGGGGGGGAACACCGGGGAGCTGTTTTTT.

This sequence joins TRBV11-3 and TRBJ2-1; TRBD2 might be the D (6 bases). The V and J ends lost 1 base and 8 bases respectively, with 9 bases between them. This CDR3 spans 13 amino acids. Germline CDR1 reads SGHNT; CDR2 reads YENEEA. The CDR3 DNA reads TGTGCCAGCAGCTTAGGAGGGGAGGATGAGCAGTTCTTC. Residues: CASSLGGEDEQFF.

This chain links TRBV3-1 (or the pseudogene TRBV3-2) with TRBJ2-5; 8 nucleotides match TRBD1. The CDR3 runs 15 residues. The V gene's germline CDR1 is LGHDT and CDR2 YNNKEL (reference sequence). The J segment lost 5 bases and the V segment lost 5 bases, leaving 10 bases of the junction unmatched. Written as DNA, the CDR3 is TGTGCCAGCAGCGGCCCCGGGACAGGACTGGAGACCCAGTACTTC. This gives the protein CASSGPGTGLETQYF.

Written as DNA, the CDR3 is TGTGCCAGCACCCAAGGGACTAGCGGGGGTGGTGAGCAGTTCTTC. The encoded protein is CASTQGTSGGGEQFF. The gene calls are TRBV2 and TRBJ2-1; TRBD2 matches at 14 bases. J was trimmed by 9 bases and V by 7 bases; bases with no gene match: 8. The CDR3 has 15 residues. Germline CDR1 and CDR2: SNHLY and FYNNEI.

The chain carries TRBV19 and TRBJ2-7; D perhaps matches TRBD2 (6 bases). This CDR3 has 14 residues. V lost 3 bases, J lost 2 bases, and 11 bases lay in between. Per the germline V gene, CDR1 is LNHDA and CDR2 is SQIVND (reference sequence). The CDR3 nucleotides are TGTGCCAGTAGTATGTCCCGCGGGGCCTACGAGCAGTACTTC. Translation: CASSMSRGAYEQYF.

The V call is TRBV5-4, the J call TRBJ2-7; no clear D gene. This CDR3 is 13 amino acids long. Germline assignment: CDR1 SGHNT and CDR2 YYREEE (reference sequence). Trimming shortened V by 0 bases and J by 6 bases, and 10 bases separated the two germline ends. In nucleotides, the CDR3 is TGTGCCAGCAGCTTGGGGGTTAGAGGCGAGCAGTACTTC. It is translated as CASSLGVRGEQYF.

The chain has TRBV18 and TRBJ2-2; D not resolved. The CDR3 is 14 residues long. Germline values: CDR1 KGHSH, CDR2 LQKENI. V was pared by 2 bases and J by 8 bases, with 12 bases between. Written as DNA, the CDR3 is TGTGCCAGCTCACCAATCGGTCATACGGGGGAGCTGTTTTTT. Residues: CASSPIGHTGELFF.

The J gene is TRBJ2-1, the V gene TRBV29-1; unclear D gene. The CDR3 is 14 amino acids. Trimming shortened V by 4 bases and J by 5 bases, and 15 bases separated the two germline ends. CDR1 SQVTM and CDR2 ANQGSEA come from the germline V gene. In nucleotides, the CDR3 is TGCAGCGTTGGCGGTCATCTCGGCCACAATGAGCAGTTCTTC. It is translated as CSVGGHLGHNEQFF.

The J gene is TRBJ2-1, the V gene TRBV3-1 (or the pseudogene TRBV3-2), with D possibly being TRBD2 (5 bases). V dropped 8 bases and J dropped 3 bases, with 14 bases sitting between them. Germline loops: CDR1 LGHDT, CDR2 YNNKEL (reference sequence). CDR3 length equals 14 residues. CDR3 loop: CASQLGSNYNEQFF. The CDR3 DNA is TGTGCCAGCCAACTAGGAAGTAACTACAATGAGCAGTTCTTC.

V gene TRBV27 combines with J gene TRBJ2-1; 8 nucleotides align to TRBD1. This CDR3 is 16 amino acids long. V gave up 3 bases and J gave up 8 bases; unmatched junction bases: 12. Germline V gives CDR1 MNHEY, CDR2 SMNVEV (reference sequence). Here the CDR3 reads CASSFYRGQGWDEQFF. CDR3 nucleotides: TGTGCCAGCAGTTTTTATCGTGGACAGGGATGGGATGAGCAGTTCTTC.

V and J are TRBV4-1 and TRBJ2-7, with D maybe TRBD2 (5 bases). The CDR3 length is 15 residues. CDR1 and CDR2 from the germline V gene are MGHRA and YSYEKL. Trimming removed 1 base at V and 1 base at J, with 11 bases between. As DNA, the CDR3 is TGCGCCAGCAGCCAAGCCTCCCTAGCTTCCTACGAGCAGTACTTC. Its translation: CASSQASLASYEQYF.

The V gene is TRBV3-1 (or the pseudogene TRBV3-2), the J gene TRBJ1-1; 9 nucleotides agree with TRBD1. The germline CDR1 and CDR2 sequences are LGHDT and YNNKEL (reference sequence). V shed 3 bases, J shed 5 bases, and the junction held 4 bases outside the gene matches. CDR3 length: 14 amino acids. The CDR3 coding sequence is TGTGCCAGCAGCCAGTTCGACAGGGGGACTGAAGCTTTCTTT. This encodes CASSQFDRGTEAFF.

The J gene is TRBJ2-7, the V gene TRBV21-1; whether TRBD1, the table's D call, matches the DNA was not checked. TRBV21-1 is termed a pseudogene. This CDR3 has 13 residues. The CDR3: CASSKGNDYEQYF. The CDR3 coding sequence is TGTGCCAGCAGCAAGGGCAACGACTACGAGCAGTACTTC.

The rearrangement uses TRBV7-9 and TRBJ1-2, with TRBD1 matching 7 bases. Trimming took 8 bases from V and 2 from J; bases not matched to a gene: 5. The CDR3 has 13 amino acids. Germline loops: CDR1 SEHNR, CDR2 FQNEAQ (reference sequence). This chain's CDR3 is CASEDRQNYGYTF. The CDR3 DNA reads as TGTGCCAGCGAGGACAGGCAAAACTATGGCTACACCTTC.

This chain links TRBV9 with TRBJ1-3, with TRBD1 identical over 8 bases. This CDR3 is built from 16 residues. Germline CDR1 reads SGDLS; CDR2 reads YYNGEE. The V gene end was trimmed by 3 bases and the J gene end by 0 bases; junction bases not matched to a gene: 5. Here the CDR3 reads CASSATGVYSGNTIYF. The CDR3, as DNA: TGTGCCAGCAGCGCGACAGGGGTCTACTCTGGAAACACCATATATTTT.

The chain recombines TRBV27 with TRBJ1-2, with TRBD1 identical over 8 bases. The CDR3 runs 14 residues. After removal of 6 bases from V and 8 bases from J, the junction contained 11 bases not matched to a gene. Germline V CDR1 and CDR2: MNHEY, SMNVEV (reference sequence). The CDR3 here is CASRPTGGGGGYTF. The CDR3, as DNA: TGTGCCAGCAGACCCACAGGGGGGGGTGGGGGCTACACCTTC.

This clone was counted a single time. The V gene is TRBV5-1, the J gene TRBJ2-1; D may be TRBD2 (6 bases). V lost 2 bases and J 5 bases, leaving 8 bases between the germline ends. The V gene's germline CDR1 is SGHRS and CDR2 YFSETQ. This CDR3 contains 13 residues. The CDR3, as DNA: TGCGCCAGCAGCTTCGGAGGGGACAATGAGCAGTTCTTC. Translated, it gives CASSFGGDNEQFF.

The chain is built from TRBV12-3 or TRBV12-4 and TRBJ1-6; possible D gene TRBD1, 5 bases. The CDR3 sequence is 12 residues long. Trimming removed 5 bases at V and 7 bases at J, with 6 bases between. The CDR3 loop reads CASSAGNSPLHF. CDR3 DNA: TGTGCCAGCAGTGCAGGGAATTCACCCCTCCACTTT.

V and J are TRBV10-3 and TRBJ1-1; tentative D call: TRBD1 (6 bases). V was trimmed by 11 bases and J by 0 bases, leaving 13 bases between them. The CDR3 sequence is 13 residues long. Per germline, CDR1 ENHRY and CDR2 SYGVKD. In nucleotides, the CDR3 is TGTGCCTCCAGGGGAGACTTGAACACTGAAGCTTTCTTT. Residues: CASRGDLNTEAFF.

The gene calls are TRBV28 and TRBJ1-1; 8 bases align to TRBD1. The CDR3 is 15 amino acids. The trim removed 1 base at V and 5 bases at J, leaving 6 bases unmatched. Germline loops: CDR1 MDHEN, CDR2 SYDVKM. The CDR3 DNA reads TGTGCCAGCAGTTTATCGACAGGGGTAGTTACTGAAGCTTTCTTT. This translates into CASSLSTGVVTEAFF.